A single sample is the source of the 25 T cell receptor beta chains below, sequenced in a study of blood T cells in healthy people across ages. It was with a sample-barcoded 5' primer and a J-beta primer mix that a second PCR of about 6 to 12 cycles was run. TCRdb re-derived calls from the 5' RACE reads in MiXCR, one entry per CDR3 protein. Here the sample spans about 720,000 distinct CDR3 sequences, roughly 25% being singletons. This same sample was also part of a study on T cells of mothers and their children.

The sequencing input was blood. The origin of the receptors is a boy between 10 and 17 years old in good health.

This chain uses TRBV9 with TRBJ1-4; tentatively, D is TRBD1 (5 bases). Germline V gene lookup returns CDR1 SGDLS and CDR2 YYNGEE. The ends were cut back, 6 bases at V and 5 bases at J, with 14 bases in the middle. This CDR3 comprises 14 residues. The CDR3 nucleotides are TGTGCCAGCAACGAGGGACCCTCGAATGAAAAACTGTTTTTT. Protein sequence: CASNEGPSNEKLFF.

The chain couples TRBV29-1 to TRBJ2-1; no definite D call. The germline V gene has CDR1 SQVTM and CDR2 ANQGSEA. The length of the CDR3 is 16 residues. Trimming pared 0 bases from V and 0 bases from J, leaving 12 bases between. CDR3 DNA: TGCAGCGTTGAAGATACTCGGAGAAGCTCCTACAATGAGCAGTTCTTC. Amino acids: CSVEDTRRSSYNEQFF.

This chain links TRBV11-2 with TRBJ2-5; D may be TRBD2 (7 bases). Near its end, the DNA agrees better with TRBJ2-1, so the J call may be wrong. The CDR3 runs to 15 residues. Germline V gene sequence: CDR1 SGHAT, CDR2 FQNNGV. The CDR3 spells CASSLVRGPYNEQFF. CDR3 in DNA: TGTGCCAGCAGCTTGGTGCGGGGGCCTTACAATGAGCAGTTCTTC.

This clonotype was observed a few times. The gene calls are TRBV14 and TRBJ2-5, with D unresolved. The CDR3 totals 16 residues. The germline V gene encodes CDR1 SGHDN and CDR2 FVKESK. With 5 bases removed from V and 1 base from J, the gap between germline ends came to 17 bases. In nucleotides, the CDR3 is TGTGCCAGCAGCAAGAACACCGCAGGAACCCAAGAGACCCAGTACTTC. Amino acid sequence: CASSKNTAGTQETQYF.

This chain joins TRBV10-3 and TRBJ2-1; 8 bases line up with TRBD2. The CDR3 covers 15 residues. V shed 3 bases and J 3 bases; nucleotides not matched to a gene: 4. CDR1 and CDR2 (germline): ENHRY, SYGVKD. The CDR3, as DNA: TGTGCCATCAGTGAACGGGGGGGAATCTACAATGAGCAGTTCTTC. Residues: CAISERGGIYNEQFF.

The genes are TRBV29-1 and TRBJ2-5; possibly TRBD1 or TRBD2 for D (6 bases each). Between the trimmed V and J ends, which lost 5 bases and 5 bases, there was a span of 15 bases. The CDR3 has 13 residues. Germline V lookup: CDR1 SQVTM, CDR2 ANQGSEA. The CDR3: CSVLRGTSETQYF. DNA of the CDR3: TGCAGCGTTCTTCGCGGGACATCGGAGACCCAGTACTTC. The full variable domain, in which reference TRBV29-1 and TRBJ2-5 provide the parts outside the CDR3, is SAVISQKPSRDICQRGTSLTIQCQVDSQVTMMFWYRQQPGQSLTLIATANQGSEATYESGFVIDKFPISRPNLTFSTLTVSNMSPEDSSIYLCSVLRGTSETQYFGPGTRLLVL.

This clonotype was seen more than once but under ten times. The chain combines TRBV20-1 with TRBJ1-4, with 9 bases matching TRBD1. CDR3 length equals 13 residues. The ends lost 3 bases at V and 14 bases at J; junction bases unmatched: 10. Germline V lookup: CDR1 DFQATT, CDR2 SNEGSKA (reference sequence). The CDR3 sequence: CSASHRTGVDLFF. CDR3 nucleotide sequence: TGCAGTGCTAGCCACCGGACAGGGGTTGACCTGTTTTTT.

The J gene is TRBJ2-1, the V gene TRBV29-1; D is perhaps TRBD1 or TRBD2 (5 bases each). Germline V lookup: CDR1 SQVTM, CDR2 ANQGSEA. V was cut by 6 bases and J by 3 bases, with 18 bases left in between. This CDR3 spans 15 amino acids. CDR3 DNA: TGCAGCGTAGTTGGGACGGCAATTTTCTACAATGAGCAGTTCTTC. The encoded protein is CSVVGTAIFYNEQFF.

The chain employs TRBV7-8 and TRBJ2-5; 13 positions agree with TRBD2. This CDR3 has 14 residues. The J segment lost 7 bases and the V segment lost 7 bases, leaving 6 bases of the junction unmatched. The germline gives CDR1 SGHVS, CDR2 FQNEAQ. For the CDR3, the DNA is TGTGCCAGCACCGGGACTAGCGGGATAGGGACCCAGTACTTC. Translating it yields CASTGTSGIGTQYF.

This clonotype was seen a few times. The chain uses TRBV28 and TRBJ2-5; D perhaps matches TRBD2 (5 bases). The J call is in doubt because the DNA end fits TRBJ2-1 better. From germline, CDR1 is MDHEN and CDR2 SYDVKM. The CDR3 is 13 amino acids. The DNA of the CDR3 is TGTGCCAGCAGCTCGCTTACTAGTTATGAGCAGTTCTTC. Its translation: CASSSLTSYEQFF.

The chain employs TRBV21-1 and TRBJ2-5; TRBD1 is the table's D call and was not checked against the DNA. Judging by the DNA end, TRBJ2-7 fits better; the J call may be wrong. TRBV21-1 is flagged as a pseudogene. The CDR3 sequence is 16 residues long. The chain's CDR3 is CASSKLIGTGDHEQYF. CDR3 nucleotides: TGTGCCAGCAGCAAATTGATCGGGACAGGGGACCACGAGCAGTACTTC.

This clonotype was seen once. V gene TRBV19 combines with J gene TRBJ1-1, with 7 bases aligning to TRBD1. The CDR3 spans 15 residues. V trimming: 4 bases; J trimming: 5 bases; junction bases outside the gene matches: 10. CDR1 and CDR2 from the germline V gene are LNHDA and SQIVND (reference sequence). The CDR3 reads CASSTWTGEGTEAFF. The CDR3 DNA reads TGTGCCAGTAGTACCTGGACAGGAGAAGGGACTGAAGCTTTCTTT.

Ten or more counts support this clonotype. The chain uses TRBV29-1 and TRBJ2-1; D could derive from TRBD1 or TRBD2 (5 bases each). The CDR3 length is 11 residues. Germline V gene data show CDR1 as SQVTM and CDR2 as ANQGSEA. The germline V and J ends were trimmed by 4 bases and 6 bases, with 7 bases remaining between them. The CDR3, as DNA: TGCAGCGTTGTGAGGGGCAATGAGCAGTTCTTC. Translation: CSVVRGNEQFF.

The rearrangement links TRBV12-3 or TRBV12-4 to TRBJ2-3; 11 positions agree with TRBD2. V shed 6 bases, J shed 6 bases, and the junction held 14 bases outside the gene matches. The CDR3 spans 17 residues. CDR3 coding DNA: TGTGCCAGCAGCCCCGGCGTACTAGCGGGGGAACCCGATACGCAGTATTTT. Residues: CASSPGVLAGEPDTQYF.

The chain has TRBV20-1 and TRBJ2-5; unclear D gene. The CDR3 contains 11 residues. V was trimmed by 6 bases and J by 7 bases, leaving 12 bases between them. Germline V gene sequence: CDR1 DFQATT, CDR2 SNEGSKA (reference sequence). The CDR3 protein is CSAQLWGTQYF. The CDR3 DNA follows: TGCAGTGCCCAACTCTGGGGGACCCAGTACTTC.

The gene calls are TRBV11-3 and TRBJ2-3; D may be TRBD1 (6 bases). CDR1 and CDR2 from the germline V gene are SGHNT and YENEEA. Trimming removed 4 bases from V and 4 bases from J, with 18 bases in between. CDR3 length: 16 amino acids. In DNA form, the CDR3 reads TGTGCCAGCAGCTCGGCCACAGGGCCGTATGCAGATACGCAGTATTTT. This codes for CASSSATGPYADTQYF.

This clonotype was seen only a few times. J is TRBJ1-5 and V is TRBV7-2, with TRBD1 identical over 8 bases. CDR1 is SGHTA and CDR2 is FQGNSA in the germline V gene. The CDR3 contains 13 residues. Trimming removed 5 bases from V and 5 bases from J; junction bases left unmatched: 2. Here the CDR3 DNA reads TGTGCCAGCAGCGTACAGGGGGATCAGCCCCAGCATTTT. This codes for CASSVQGDQPQHF. The whole variable domain, remainder taken from reference TRBV7-2 and TRBJ1-5, is GAGVSQSPSNKVTEKGKDVELRCDPISGHTALYWYRQSLGQGLEFLIYFQGNSAPDKSGLPSDRFSAERTGGSVSTLTIQRTQQEDSAVYLCASSVQGDQPQHFGDGTRLSIL.

The chain combines TRBV3-1 with TRBJ2-3; tentative D call: TRBD2 (5 bases). This CDR3 region has 15 residues. The germline CDR1 and CDR2 sequences are LGHDT and YNNKEL (reference sequence). Trimming removed 0 bases at V and 4 bases at J, with 11 bases between. As DNA, the CDR3 is TGTGCCAGCAGCCAAGAGAGCCTCGGGGCAGATACGCAGTATTTT. It yields the protein CASSQESLGADTQYF.

This clonotype was observed a few times. The chain joins TRBV27 to TRBJ2-7; TRBD2 aligns across 9 bases. CDR1 and CDR2 (germline): MNHEY, SMNVEV (reference sequence). The CDR3 is 16 amino acids. With 5 bases clipped from V and 2 bases from J, the junction kept 10 bases outside the gene matches. CDR3 residues: CASSPTLAGSAYEQYF. The DNA of the CDR3 is TGTGCCAGCAGTCCCACACTAGCGGGTTCAGCCTACGAGCAGTACTTC.

In its sample, this clonotype was seen a few times. The chain combines TRBV7-9 with TRBJ2-5; tentatively, D is TRBD1 or TRBD2 (5 bases each). The J call may be mistaken, given a closer DNA end match to TRBJ2-7. Germline lookup yields CDR1 SEHNR and CDR2 FQNEAQ (reference sequence). This CDR3 has 16 residues. DNA of the CDR3: TGTGCCAGCAGCCACTCACCCGGGACCCTGAACTACGAGCAGTACTTC. It is translated as CASSHSPGTLNYEQYF.

A few counts support this clonotype. The V and J genes are TRBV4-1 and TRBJ2-7; 7 bases are shared with TRBD1. The CDR3 runs 18 residues. J lost 0 bases, V lost 4 bases, and 15 bases had no gene match. Looked up from germline, CDR1 is MGHRA and CDR2 is YSYEKL. The CDR3 reads CASSLPPTGQLISYEQYF. CDR3 DNA: TGCGCCAGCAGCCTCCCCCCAACGGGACAGCTAATCTCCTACGAGCAGTACTTC.

This clonotype was detected a few times. One junction end disagrees with the germline gene, perhaps due to a read error. This chain's CDR3 is CASSYDPAGQTQHF. The DNA for the CDR3 is TGTGCCAGCAGTTACGATCCCGCCGGGCAGACCCAGCACTTC. The chain joins TRBV6-2 or TRBV6-3 to TRBJ2-1, with unresolved D. From germline, CDR1 is MNHEY and CDR2 SVGEGT. The length of the CDR3 is 14 residues.

This clonotype was counted between two and nine times. The gene calls are TRBV21-1 and TRBJ2-5. TRBV21-1 corresponds to a pseudogene. CDR3 length: 18 amino acids. CDR3 region: CASSKALSDGNRQETQYF. DNA for the CDR3: TGTGCCAGCAGCAAAGCGCTTTCGGACGGAAATCGCCAAGAGACCCAGTACTTC.

The chain combines TRBV29-1 with TRBJ2-1; 16 bases align to TRBD2. CDR1 and CDR2 (germline): SQVTM, ANQGSEA. This CDR3 contains 19 residues. With V trimmed by 0 bases and J by 5 bases, 10 bases remained unmatched. The DNA for the CDR3 is TGCAGCGTTGAAGATTGGGGGGGACTAGCGGGAGGGCCTGACAATGAGCAGTTCTTC. Protein sequence: CSVEDWGGLAGGPDNEQFF.

This clonotype was observed a few times. The gene calls are TRBV7-2 and TRBJ2-3; unclear D gene. Germline CDR1 and CDR2: SGHTA and FQGNSA. The CDR3 contains 13 residues. V lost 5 bases and J lost 2, with 8 bases in between. CDR3 in amino acids: CASSPQNTDTQYF. The CDR3 DNA is TGTGCCAGCAGCCCACAAAACACAGATACGCAGTATTTT.